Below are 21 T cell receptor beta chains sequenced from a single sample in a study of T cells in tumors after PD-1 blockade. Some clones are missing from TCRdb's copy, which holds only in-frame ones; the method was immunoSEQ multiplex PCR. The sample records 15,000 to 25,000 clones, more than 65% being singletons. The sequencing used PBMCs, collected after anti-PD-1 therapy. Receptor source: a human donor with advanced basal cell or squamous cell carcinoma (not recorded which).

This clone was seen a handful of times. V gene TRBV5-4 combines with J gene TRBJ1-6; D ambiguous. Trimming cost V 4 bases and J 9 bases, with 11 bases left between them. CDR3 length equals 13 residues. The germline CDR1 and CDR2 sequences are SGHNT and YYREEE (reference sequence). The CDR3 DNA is TGTGCCAGCAGCCGGACCGGGAGTTCACCCCTCCACTTT. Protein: CASSRTGSSPLHF. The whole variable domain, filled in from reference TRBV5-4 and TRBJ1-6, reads ETGVTQSPTHLIKTRGQQVTLRCSSQSGHNTVSWYQQALGQGPQFIFQYYREEENGRGNFPPRFSGLQFPNYSSELNVNALELDDSALYLCASSRTGSSPLHFGNGTRLTVT.

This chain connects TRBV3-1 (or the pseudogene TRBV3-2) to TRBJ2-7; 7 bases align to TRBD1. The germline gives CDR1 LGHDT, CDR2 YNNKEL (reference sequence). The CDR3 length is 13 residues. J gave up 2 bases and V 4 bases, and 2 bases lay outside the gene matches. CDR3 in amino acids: CASSRQGTYEQYF. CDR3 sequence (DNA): TGTGCCAGCAGCCGACAGGGAACCTACGAGCAGTACTTC.

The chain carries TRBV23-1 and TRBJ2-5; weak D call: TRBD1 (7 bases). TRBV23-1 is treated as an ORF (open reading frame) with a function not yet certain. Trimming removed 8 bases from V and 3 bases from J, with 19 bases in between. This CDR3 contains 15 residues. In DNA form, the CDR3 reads TGCGCCAGCGCGAAAAAGGAGGGGGCTGAAGAGACCCAGTACTTC. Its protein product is CASAKKEGAEETQYF.

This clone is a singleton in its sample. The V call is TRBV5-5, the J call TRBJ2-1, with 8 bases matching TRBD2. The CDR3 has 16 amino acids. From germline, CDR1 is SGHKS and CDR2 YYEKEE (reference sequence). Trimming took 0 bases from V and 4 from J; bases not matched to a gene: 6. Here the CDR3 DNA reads TGTGCCAGCAGCTTGGACCCCAGCGGGGGATACAATGAGCAGTTCTTC. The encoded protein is CASSLDPSGGYNEQFF. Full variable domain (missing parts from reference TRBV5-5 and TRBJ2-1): DAGVTQSPTHLIKTRGQQVTLRCSPISGHKSVSWYQQVLGQGPQFIFQYYEKEERGRGNFPDRFSARQFPNYSSELNVNALLLGDSALYLCASSLDPSGGYNEQFFGPGTRLTVL.

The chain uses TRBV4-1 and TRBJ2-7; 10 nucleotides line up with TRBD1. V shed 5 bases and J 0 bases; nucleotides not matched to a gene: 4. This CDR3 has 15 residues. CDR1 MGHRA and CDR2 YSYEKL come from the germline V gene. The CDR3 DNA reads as TGCGCCAGCAGCTCCGGGACAGGGGCCTCCTACGAGCAGTACTTC. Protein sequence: CASSSGTGASYEQYF.

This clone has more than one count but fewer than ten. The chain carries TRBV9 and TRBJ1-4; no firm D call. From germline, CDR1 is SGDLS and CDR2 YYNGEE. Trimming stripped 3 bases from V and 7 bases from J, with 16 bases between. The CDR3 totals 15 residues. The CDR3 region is CASSALGGGFEKLFF. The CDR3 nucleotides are TGTGCCAGCAGCGCCCTCGGCGGAGGTTTTGAAAAACTGTTTTTT. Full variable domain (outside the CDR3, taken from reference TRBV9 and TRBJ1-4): DSGVTQTPKHLITATGQRVTLRCSPRSGDLSVYWYQQSLDQGLQFLIQYYNGEERAKGNILERFSAQQFPDLHSELNLSSLELGDSALYFCASSALGGGFEKLFFGSGTQLSVL.

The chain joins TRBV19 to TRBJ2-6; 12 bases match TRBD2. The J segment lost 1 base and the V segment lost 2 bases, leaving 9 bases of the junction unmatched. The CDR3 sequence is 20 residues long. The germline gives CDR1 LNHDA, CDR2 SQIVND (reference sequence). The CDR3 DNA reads TGTGCCAGTAGTATATCCTCATGGACTAGCGGGGCATCTGGGGCCAACGTCCTGACTTTC. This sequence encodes CASSISSWTSGASGANVLTF.

DNA for the CDR3: TGTGCCAGCAGCCCCCTAGGGCGGGCAGCGGACTATGGCTACACCTTC. Its translation: CASSPLGRAADYGYTF. This chain joins TRBV6-6 and TRBJ1-2; D gene unclear. Germline lookup yields CDR1 MNHNY and CDR2 SVGAGI (reference sequence). CDR3 size: 16 residues. The V gene lost 6 bases and the J gene lost 3 bases, with 20 bases spanning the gap.

CDR3 DNA sequence: TGTGCCGGCAGCCACCGGGGCCAGATATGTAACACTGAAGCTTTCTTT. Residues: CAGSHRGQICNTEAFF. The chain combines TRBV30 with TRBJ1-1; D is perhaps TRBD1 (5 bases). Trimming cost V 8 bases and J 2 bases, with 24 bases left between them. The CDR3 runs 16 residues. The V gene's germline CDR1 is GTSNPN and CDR2 SVGIG (reference sequence).

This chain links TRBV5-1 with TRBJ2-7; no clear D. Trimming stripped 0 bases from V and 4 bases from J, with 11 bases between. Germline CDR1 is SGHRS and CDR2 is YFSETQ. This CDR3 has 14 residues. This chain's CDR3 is CASSLAGRNYEQYF. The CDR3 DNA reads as TGCGCCAGCAGCTTGGCCGGTAGGAATTACGAGCAGTACTTC.

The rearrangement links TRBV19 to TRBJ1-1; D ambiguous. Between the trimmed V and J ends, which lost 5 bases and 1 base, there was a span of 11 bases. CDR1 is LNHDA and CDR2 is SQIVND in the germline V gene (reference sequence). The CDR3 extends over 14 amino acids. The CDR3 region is CASSERTSNTEAFF. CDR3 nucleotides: TGTGCCAGTAGTGAAAGGACTTCGAACACTGAAGCTTTCTTT.

CDR3 sequence: CASSTLVRGRVTDTQYF. Written as DNA, the CDR3 is TGTGCCAGCAGCACCTTGGTTAGGGGGCGCGTAACAGATACGCAGTATTTT. This chain connects TRBV7-9 to TRBJ2-3; 7 bases match TRBD1. Trimming at V came to 5 bases and at J to 3 bases, leaving 14 bases not matched to a gene. Germline CDR1 is SEHNR and CDR2 is FQNEAQ (reference sequence). The CDR3 extends over 17 amino acids.

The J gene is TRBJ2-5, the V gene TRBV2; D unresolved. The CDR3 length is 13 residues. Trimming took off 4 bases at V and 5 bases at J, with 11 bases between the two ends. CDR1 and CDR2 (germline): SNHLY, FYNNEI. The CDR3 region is CASSVAGWETQYF. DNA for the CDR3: TGTGCCAGCAGTGTAGCTGGGTGGGAGACCCAGTACTTC.

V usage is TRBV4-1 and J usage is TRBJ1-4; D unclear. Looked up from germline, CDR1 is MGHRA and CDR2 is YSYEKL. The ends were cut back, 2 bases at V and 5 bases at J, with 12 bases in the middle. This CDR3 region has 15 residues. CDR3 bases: TGCGCCAGCAGCCAAACCCCGGCGATGAATGAAAAACTGTTTTTT. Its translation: CASSQTPAMNEKLFF.

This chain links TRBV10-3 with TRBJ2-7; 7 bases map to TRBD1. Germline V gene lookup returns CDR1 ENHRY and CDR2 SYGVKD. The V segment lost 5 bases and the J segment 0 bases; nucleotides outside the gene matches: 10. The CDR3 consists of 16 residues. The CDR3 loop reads CAISQADRTGSYEQYF. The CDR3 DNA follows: TGTGCCATCAGTCAAGCGGACAGGACGGGCTCCTACGAGCAGTACTTC.

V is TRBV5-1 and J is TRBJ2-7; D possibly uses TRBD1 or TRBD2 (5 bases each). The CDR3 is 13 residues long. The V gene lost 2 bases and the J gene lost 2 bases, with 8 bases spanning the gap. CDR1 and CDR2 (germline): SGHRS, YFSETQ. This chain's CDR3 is CASSFGGTYEQYF. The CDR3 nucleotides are TGCGCCAGCAGCTTTGGGGGTACCTACGAGCAGTACTTC.

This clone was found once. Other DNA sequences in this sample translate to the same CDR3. Written as DNA, the CDR3 is TGTGCCCCGGGTCGGGGGGGGAATAGCAATCAGCCCCAGCATTTT. Amino acids: CAPGRGGNSNQPQHF. The chain recombines TRBV7-9 with TRBJ1-5; tentatively, D is TRBD1 (5 bases). The germline CDR1 and CDR2 sequences are SEHNR and FQNEAQ (reference sequence). V lost 11 bases, J lost 0 bases, and 17 bases lay in between. The CDR3 spans 15 residues.

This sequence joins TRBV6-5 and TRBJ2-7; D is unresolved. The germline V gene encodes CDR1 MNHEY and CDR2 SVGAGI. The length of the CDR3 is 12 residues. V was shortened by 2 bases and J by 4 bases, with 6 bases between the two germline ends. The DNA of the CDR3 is TGTGCCAGCAGTTACGTAAGGTACGAGCAGTACTTC. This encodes CASSYVRYEQYF.

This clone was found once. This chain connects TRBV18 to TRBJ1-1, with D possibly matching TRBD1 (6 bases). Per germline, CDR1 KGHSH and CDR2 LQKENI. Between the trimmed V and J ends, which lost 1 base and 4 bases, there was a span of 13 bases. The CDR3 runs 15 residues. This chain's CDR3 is CASSPQTGTSTEAFF. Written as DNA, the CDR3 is TGTGCCAGCTCACCACAAACAGGGACGAGCACTGAAGCTTTCTTT.

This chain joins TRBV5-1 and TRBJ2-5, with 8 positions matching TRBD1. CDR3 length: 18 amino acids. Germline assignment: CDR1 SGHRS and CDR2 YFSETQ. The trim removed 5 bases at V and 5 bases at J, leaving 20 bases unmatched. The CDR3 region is CASSFPETGGLRGETQYF. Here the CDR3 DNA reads TGCGCCAGCAGTTTTCCAGAAACAGGGGGGCTCCGCGGGGAGACCCAGTACTTC.

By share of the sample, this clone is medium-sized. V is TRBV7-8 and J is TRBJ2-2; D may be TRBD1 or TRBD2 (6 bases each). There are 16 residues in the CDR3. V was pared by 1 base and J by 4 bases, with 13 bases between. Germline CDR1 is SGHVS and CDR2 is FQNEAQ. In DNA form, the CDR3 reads TGTGCCAGCAGCTTAGAGGGGGGCCGGGGCACCGGGGAGCTGTTTTTT. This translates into CASSLEGGRGTGELFF.